A selection of T cell receptor beta chains follows, all from one sample in a study of T-cell reconstitution after alpha-beta-depleted transplantation in children. TCRdb re-analysed the PCR reads in MiXCR, keeping a single row per CDR3 protein. The repertoire includes 330,000 or so distinct CDR3 sequences, approximately 10% of them detected once, and 2% to 2.5% sits in the top ten. Sequencing was performed on PBMCs from the stem cell graft donor, taken from the stem cell graft. The receptor source for this set is a human donor who donated a stem cell graft to a child with acute lymphoblastic leukemia. Each CDR3 is given with its conserved first and last residue. Fields, in order: V gene, J gene, D gene, clone size, CDR3 protein, CDR3 DNA. D genes are given only for firm matches. Clone sizes are given selectively: once, few, many, or a class where the clone is expanded.

V: TRBV10-1; J: TRBJ2-1; D: TRBD2; size: few; CDR3: CASSEAAGGYYNEQFF; DNA: TGCGCCAGCAGTGAGGCAGCGGGAGGTTACTACAATGAGCAGTTCTTC
V: TRBV24-1; J: TRBJ2-1; D: NA; size: few; CDR3: CATSDSLNEQFF; DNA: TGTGCCACCAGTGATAGCCTCAATGAGCAGTTCTTC
V: TRBV4-1; J: TRBJ2-5; D: NA; size: NA; CDR3: CASSQDEGQQETQYF; DNA: TGCGCCAGCAGCCAAGACGAAGGACAGCAAGAGACCCAGTACTTC
V: TRBV20-1; J: TRBJ2-1; D: TRBD2; size: NA; CDR3: CSAKGSGSAYNEQFF; DNA: TGCAGTGCTAAGGGGAGCGGGAGCGCCTACAATGAGCAGTTCTTC
V: TRBV27; J: TRBJ1-5; D: NA; size: many; CDR3: CASSLWGASNQPQHF; DNA: TGTGCCAGCAGTTTGTGGGGGGCAAGCAATCAGCCCCAGCATTTT
V: TRBV3-1; J: TRBJ2-5; D: TRBD2; size: few; CDR3: CASSQDLAGEAETQYF; DNA: TGTGCCAGCAGCCAAGATCTAGCGGGAGAGGCTGAGACCCAGTACTTC
V: TRBV20-1; J: TRBJ2-3; D: NA; size: NA; CDR3: CSASRRDTQYF; DNA: TGCAGTGCTAGTAGGCGAGATACGCAGTATTTT
V: TRBV5-1; J: TRBJ2-1; D: TRBD1; size: few; CDR3: CASSQGTGVDYNEQFF; DNA: TGCGCCAGCAGCCAGGGGACAGGGGTCGACTACAATGAGCAGTTCTTC
V: TRBV11-1; J: TRBJ2-7; D: NA; size: NA; CDR3: CASRSGEAGEQYF; DNA: TGTGCCAGCAGGTCGGGGGAAGCCGGCGAGCAGTACTTC
V: TRBV7-2; J: TRBJ2-7; D: NA; size: NA; CDR3: CASALGGTYEQYF; DNA: TGTGCCAGTGCTCTCGGTGGTACCTACGAGCAGTACTTC
V: TRBV6-1; J: TRBJ2-2; D: TRBD1; size: few; CDR3: CASSEALRDRGLRGELFF; DNA: TGTGCCAGCAGTGAAGCGCTCCGGGACAGGGGTCTGCGAGGGGAGCTGTTTTTT
V: TRBV12-3/TRBV12-4; J: TRBJ1-1; D: NA; size: many; CDR3: CASSFSTGAEAFF; DNA: TGTGCCAGCAGTTTCTCGACAGGAGCTGAAGCTTTCTTT
V: TRBV4-1; J: TRBJ2-2; D: TRBD1; size: few; CDR3: CASSQEPGGVMNTGELFF; DNA: TGCGCCAGCAGCCAAGAACCAGGGGGTGTTATGAACACCGGGGAGCTGTTTTTT
V: TRBV7-2; J: TRBJ2-5; D: NA; size: NA; CDR3: CASSLIPPGRGETQYF; DNA: TGTGCCAGCAGCTTAATTCCACCCGGGAGAGGAGAGACCCAGTACTTC
V: TRBV5-1; J: TRBJ2-3; D: NA; size: few; CDR3: CASSLAGLALDTQYF; DNA: TGCGCCAGCAGCTTGGCAGGGCTAGCGTTGGATACGCAGTATTTT
V: TRBV7-2; J: TRBJ1-1; D: NA; size: NA; CDR3: CASSLVRGSTEAFF; DNA: TGTGCCAGCAGCTTAGTCCGGGGTTCCACTGAAGCTTTCTTT
V: TRBV29-1; J: TRBJ2-6; D: TRBD1; size: NA; CDR3: CSVAAGTGGIGANVLTF; DNA: TGCAGCGTCGCTGCCGGGACAGGGGGCATTGGGGCCAACGTCCTGACTTTC
V: TRBV27; J: TRBJ2-1; D: NA; size: NA; CDR3: CASSFHQSGTPKKQFF; DNA: TGTGCCAGCAGTTTTCACCAATCCGGGACACCTAAAAAGCAGTTCTTC
V: TRBV6-5; J: TRBJ2-5; D: NA; size: few; CDR3: CASSYSDGIGETQYF; DNA: TGTGCCAGCAGTTACTCAGACGGAATCGGGGAGACCCAGTACTTC
V: TRBV6-1; J: TRBJ1-6; D: NA; size: many; CDR3: CASSDGIRGSPLHF; DNA: TGTGCCAGTTCGGACGGAATACGGGGTTCACCCCTCCACTTT
V: TRBV7-9; J: TRBJ2-7; D: NA; size: NA; CDR3: CASSPHPESSYEQYF; DNA: TGTGCCAGCAGCCCTCACCCTGAAAGCTCCTACGAGCAGTACTTC
V: TRBV27; J: TRBJ1-1; D: NA; size: NA; CDR3: CASSYSSNTEAFF; DNA: TGTGCCAGCAGTTATTCTTCGAACACTGAAGCTTTCTTT
V: TRBV2; J: TRBJ2-1; D: TRBD2; size: many; CDR3: CASGGTSGSYNEQFF; DNA: TGTGCCAGCGGGGGGACTAGCGGTTCCTACAATGAGCAGTTCTTC
V: TRBV30; J: TRBJ2-1; D: TRBD2; size: NA; CDR3: CAWRTGLAGEQFF; DNA: TGTGCCTGGCGTACGGGACTAGCGGGCGAGCAGTTCTTC
V: TRBV4-2; J: TRBJ2-1; D: NA; size: NA; CDR3: CASSQDTPGRRGSNEQFF; DNA: TGTGCCAGCAGCCAAGATACCCCTGGAAGGCGAGGGTCCAATGAGCAGTTCTTC
V: TRBV12-3/TRBV12-4; J: TRBJ2-1; D: NA; size: NA; CDR3: CASSGGQYNEQFF; DNA: TGTGCCAGCAGTGGGGGGCAGTACAATGAGCAGTTCTTC
V: TRBV24-1; J: TRBJ2-1; D: NA; size: few; CDR3: CATSDTDRIYNEQFF; DNA: TGTGCCACCAGTGATACGGACAGAATCTACAATGAGCAGTTCTTC
V: TRBV7-9; J: TRBJ2-7; D: NA; size: few; CDR3: CASSPPSGAWEQYF; DNA: TGTGCCAGCAGCCCCCCCTCGGGGGCCTGGGAGCAGTACTTC
V: TRBV5-4; J: TRBJ2-1; D: NA; size: NA; CDR3: CASSLASRTNEQFF; DNA: TGTGCCAGCAGCTTGGCCTCCAGGACGAATGAGCAGTTCTTC
V: TRBV4-1; J: TRBJ2-3; D: NA; size: many; CDR3: CASSHDGPTDTQYF; DNA: TGCGCCAGCAGCCACGACGGACCTACAGATACGCAGTATTTT
V: TRBV7-8; J: TRBJ1-3; D: TRBD1; size: few; CDR3: CASSLETGAVNTIYF; DNA: TGTGCCAGCAGCTTAGAGACAGGGGCTGTAAACACCATATATTTT
V: TRBV27; J: TRBJ1-4; D: NA; size: many; CDR3: CASGAQDEEKLFF; DNA: TGTGCCAGCGGGGCACAGGATGAGGAAAAACTGTTTTTT
V: TRBV4-3; J: TRBJ1-1; D: NA; size: many; CDR3: CASSQDLGMNTEAFF; DNA: TGCGCCAGCAGCCAAGATTTAGGGATGAACACTGAAGCTTTCTTT
V: TRBV29-1; J: TRBJ2-7; D: NA; size: many; CDR3: CSVLVGSSYEQYF; DNA: TGCAGCGTTCTGGTCGGGAGTTCCTACGAGCAGTACTTC
V: TRBV2; J: TRBJ2-4; D: NA; size: NA; CDR3: CASSEGTRNIQYF; DNA: TGTGCCAGCAGTGAAGGGACACGAAACATTCAGTACTTC
V: TRBV20-1; J: TRBJ2-3; D: TRBD2; size: few; CDR3: CSASTASGSTDTQYF; DNA: TGCAGTGCTAGTACGGCTAGCGGAAGCACAGATACGCAGTATTTT
V: TRBV10-3; J: TRBJ2-7; D: NA; size: NA; CDR3: CAISDQGPYEQYF; DNA: TGTGCCATCAGTGACCAGGGCCCCTACGAGCAGTACTTC
V: TRBV7-9; J: TRBJ2-5; D: NA; size: NA; CDR3: CASSPAVAATRGETQYF; DNA: TGTGCCAGCAGCCCAGCGGTGGCAGCGACACGGGGGGAGACCCAGTACTTC
V: TRBV7-2; J: TRBJ2-3; D: NA; size: few; CDR3: CASSPPLETSTDTQYF; DNA: TGTGCCAGCAGCCCCCCCCTGGAAACTAGCACAGATACGCAGTATTTT
V: TRBV5-1; J: TRBJ2-3; D: NA; size: NA; CDR3: CASSFLRDTQYF; DNA: TGCGCCAGCAGCTTCCTACGGGATACGCAGTATTTT
V: TRBV20-1; J: TRBJ2-1; D: NA; size: NA; CDR3: CSARLAQYNEQFF; DNA: TGCAGTGCTAGACTAGCGCAGTACAATGAGCAGTTCTTC
V: TRBV20-1; J: TRBJ2-7; D: NA; size: few; CDR3: CSAGRDRFGAYEQYF; DNA: TGCAGTGCTGGCCGGGATAGGTTTGGCGCCTACGAGCAGTACTTC
V: TRBV12-3/TRBV12-4; J: TRBJ1-4; D: TRBD1; size: NA; CDR3: CASSLATGGDEKLFF; DNA: TGTGCCAGCAGTTTAGCCACAGGGGGGGATGAAAAACTGTTTTTT
V: TRBV5-1; J: TRBJ2-7; D: NA; size: NA; CDR3: CASSLDVVGGGYEQYF; DNA: TGCGCCAGCAGCTTGGATGTGGTGGGGGGCGGCTACGAGCAGTACTTC
V: TRBV4-3; J: TRBJ1-1; D: NA; size: many; CDR3: CASSQDANRRNTEAFF; DNA: TGCGCCAGCAGCCAGGATGCAAACAGGAGGAACACTGAAGCTTTCTTT
V: TRBV6-5; J: TRBJ2-7; D: NA; size: many; CDR3: CASSYSPWPRPGEQYF; DNA: TGTGCCAGCAGTTACTCGCCGTGGCCTCGGCCTGGGGAGCAGTACTTC
V: TRBV29-1; J: TRBJ2-1; D: NA; size: many; CDR3: CSAFNNEQFF; DNA: TGCAGCGCCTTCAACAATGAGCAGTTCTTC
V: TRBV4-3; J: TRBJ2-1; D: TRBD2; size: NA; CDR3: CASSDLSGSSGNEQFF; DNA: TGCGCCAGCAGCGATCTTAGCGGGAGCTCTGGGAATGAGCAGTTCTTC
V: TRBV10-3; J: TRBJ1-4; D: NA; size: few; CDR3: CAISGTSTNEKLFF; DNA: TGTGCCATCAGTGGGACATCAACTAATGAAAAACTGTTTTTT
V: TRBV7-9; J: TRBJ2-7; D: TRBD2; size: NA; CDR3: CASSPGLAGGPIEQYF; DNA: TGTGCCAGCAGCCCAGGACTAGCGGGAGGGCCGATCGAGCAGTACTTC
V: TRBV7-6; J: TRBJ2-3; D: TRBD1; size: NA; CDR3: CASSFRHRDRGSLQYF; DNA: TGTGCCAGCAGCTTCCGCCATCGGGACAGGGGGAGTTTGCAGTATTTT